This T cell receptor (beta chain) was found in a study of a mutant IDH1 vaccine in newly diagnosed glioma. Study-level information: Scheduled for weeks 1, 3, 5, 7, 11, 15, 19 and 23, eight vaccinations were given to patients. The treated group averaged approximately 38 years old and was about 62% male, approximately 38% female. Following radiotherapy alone, or alongside temozolomide cycles, vaccination was started after an interval of 4-6 weeks. Prior therapy was radiotherapy, temozolomide, or both; most received both.

Regarding time point: week 5, during vaccination. Alongside topical imiquimod, each dose of vaccine comprised 300 ug of mutant IDH1 20-mer peptide. This clone was recorded a few times. Antigen unknown. Measured with immunoSEQ multiplex PCR; TCRdb has only the in-frame clones, and not every one. The sample has about 38,000 clones, around 78% seen once. Germline V gene lookup returns CDR1 KGHSH and CDR2 LQKENI. V was trimmed by 9 bases and J by 8 bases, leaving 14 bases between them. This CDR3 has 13 residues. This TCR was recovered from a man aged 35 to 55 with glioma. This sample comprised PBMCs, obtained from a glioma patient whose treatment included an IDH1 peptide vaccine. The rearrangement links TRBV18 to TRBJ1-6, with TRBD1 as a possible D gene (6 bases). In DNA form, the CDR3 reads TGTGCCAGTCAGGGGCGTATGGATTCACCCCTCCACTTT. It codes for CASQGRMDSPLHF.